This is a list of T cell receptor beta chains from one sample in a study of OX40 agonist ivuxolimab in advanced cancers. The repertoire was sequenced with immunoSEQ multiplex PCR; TCRdb's copy has only in-frame clones and lacks some. This sample has 74,000 or so clones, with approximately 81% found just once. Sequenced here: CD4+ or CD8+ T cells sorted from blood, sampled in a trial of the OX40 agonist ivuxolimab. The receptor source for this set is an adult with an advanced solid tumor such as melanoma, head and neck, liver or kidney cancer. The CDR3 runs from the conserved cysteine through the conserved F or W. Fields, in order: J gene, D gene, clone size, V gene, CDR3 protein, CDR3 DNA. D genes are given only for firm matches. Where a row states a size, it is once, few, many or the class of an expanded clone; other rows omit it.

TRBJ2-1	.	.	TRBV5-5	CASSLEGSNEQFF	TGTGCCAGCAGCTTGGAGGGCTCCAATGAGCAGTTCTTC
TRBJ2-7	.	few	TRBV10-3	CAISEKAGNDEQYF	TGTGCCATCAGTGAAAAGGCGGGTAATGACGAGCAGTACTTC
TRBJ1-4	TRBD1	.	TRBV20-1	CSARGGTGLFF	TGCAGTGCCAGAGGGGGGACAGGGCTGTTTTTT
TRBJ2-5	TRBD2	.	TRBV7-8	CASSWTSRETQYF	TGTGCCAGCAGCTGGACTAGCAGAGAGACCCAGTACTTC
TRBJ2-3	TRBD2	.	TRBV5-1	CASGSGVTDTQYF	TGCGCCAGCGGGAGCGGGGTCACAGATACGCAGTATTTT
TRBJ1-2	.	.	TRBV4-2	CASSQDRGANYGYTF	TGTGCCAGCAGCCAAGACAGGGGCGCTAACTATGGCTACACCTTC
TRBJ2-7	TRBD2	.	TRBV10-3	CAIRTSVSYEQYF	TGTGCCATCCGGACTAGCGTTTCCTACGAGCAGTACTTC
TRBJ1-3	.	.	TRBV5-1	CASSSIGTGNTIYF	TGTGCCAGCAGCTCCATTGGCACTGGAAACACCATATATTTT
TRBJ2-2	TRBD1	.	TRBV28	CAISGTGWDTGELFF	TGTGCCATCTCCGGGACAGGATGGGACACCGGGGAGCTGTTTTTT
TRBJ2-6	.	.	TRBV5-1	CASSLESGGANVLTF	TGCGCCAGCAGCTTGGAGAGTGGGGGGGCCAACGTCCTGACTTTC
TRBJ1-1	TRBD1	.	TRBV5-4	CASSPGQVPIQAFF	TGTGCCAGCAGCCCTGGACAGGTCCCGATCCAAGCTTTCTTT
TRBJ1-5	.	.	TRBV6-5	CASTSSGISNQPQHF	TGTGCCAGCACCTCATCGGGCATTAGCAATCAGCCCCAGCATTTT